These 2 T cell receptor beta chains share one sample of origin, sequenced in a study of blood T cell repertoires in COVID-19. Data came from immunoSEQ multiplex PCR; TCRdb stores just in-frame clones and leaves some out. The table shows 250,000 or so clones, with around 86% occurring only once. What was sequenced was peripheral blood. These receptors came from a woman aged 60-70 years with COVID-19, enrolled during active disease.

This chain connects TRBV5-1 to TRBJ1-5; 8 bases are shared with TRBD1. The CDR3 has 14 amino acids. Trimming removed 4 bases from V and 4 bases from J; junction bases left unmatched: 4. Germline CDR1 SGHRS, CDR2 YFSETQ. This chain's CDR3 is CASSPTGGNQPQHF. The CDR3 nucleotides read TGCGCCAGCAGCCCTACAGGGGGGAATCAGCCCCAGCATTTT.

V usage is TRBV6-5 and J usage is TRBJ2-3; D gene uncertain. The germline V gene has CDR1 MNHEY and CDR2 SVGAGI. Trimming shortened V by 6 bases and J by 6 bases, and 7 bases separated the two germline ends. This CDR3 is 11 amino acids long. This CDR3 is CASRSGDTQYF. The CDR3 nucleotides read TGTGCCAGCAGGTCAGGCGATACGCAGTATTTT.